The rows below give T cell receptor beta chains drawn from one sample of a study of response to subunit inactivated influenza vaccine. Each CDR3 protein gets one entry after TCRdb re-called the RT-PCR reads with MiXCR. Of about 620,000 distinct CDR3 sequences listed, about 10% were seen once; the top ten hold about 9.4%. Sequencing used PBMCs from blood, obtained on the day of vaccination. These receptors all stem from a man aged 50-59 years who received an inactivated influenza vaccine. Each CDR3 is given with its conserved first and last residue. The D gene is left open where the match is weak. A row's size may be missing; if present it is once, few, many or a size class.

DNA | CDR3 | J | D | V | size
TGTGCCAGCAGTTTATCGATCGTGGGACAGGGTTACAATGAGCAGTTCTTC | CASSLSIVGQGYNEQFF | TRBJ2-1 | TRBD1 | TRBV27 | NA
TGCAGCGTCGACAGGGGGAGTAACTATGGCTACACCTTC | CSVDRGSNYGYTF | TRBJ1-2 | TRBD1 | TRBV29-1 | few
TGTGCCACCAGTGATTCTAAAGGACAGGGCAGCGTCCACGAGCAGTACTTC | CATSDSKGQGSVHEQYF | TRBJ2-7 | TRBD1 | TRBV24-1 | NA
TGTGCCAGCAGTTTACCAGGGGGCTCGTTTTTCAAAAACATTCAGTACTTC | CASSLPGGSFFKNIQYF | TRBJ2-4 | TRBD1 | TRBV28 | NA
TGTGCCAGCCTGGGACAGCAGTTCGTCTACGAGCAGTACTTC | CASLGQQFVYEQYF | TRBJ2-7 | TRBD1 | TRBV28 | few
TGTGCCAGCAGGGGACCTCGGGGGGAATCCTACGAGCAGTACTTC | CASRGPRGESYEQYF | TRBJ2-7 | TRBD2 | TRBV6-1 | NA
TGTGCCACCAGCAGAGATATGGGGACCGGGACAGGAGACACAGATACGCAGTATTTT | CATSRDMGTGTGDTDTQYF | TRBJ2-3 | TRBD1 | TRBV15 | many
TGTGCCAGCAGTTTTTCAGGGGTGCCTGGAAACACCATATATTTT | CASSFSGVPGNTIYF | TRBJ1-3 | NA | TRBV27 | many
TGTGCCAGCAGTAAACTGCTAGGGACAGTCAATCAGCCCCAGCATTTT | CASSKLLGTVNQPQHF | TRBJ1-5 | TRBD1 | TRBV6-1 | few
TGTGCCAGCAGGTCCGGGGGGAGCTCCTACGAGCAGTACTTC | CASRSGGSSYEQYF | TRBJ2-7 | TRBD2 | TRBV7-2 | few
TGTGCCAGCAGCGCTGACAGGGGGCTTCATCAGCCCCAGCATTTT | CASSADRGLHQPQHF | TRBJ1-5 | TRBD1 | TRBV7-6 | NA
TGCAGTGCTAGAGGCGGGCTAGGGCTGTTTTTT | CSARGGLGLFF | TRBJ1-4 | NA | TRBV20-1 | NA
TGTGCCAGCAGCCCCCCCGGGCGAGACGAGCAGTACTTC | CASSPPGRDEQYF | TRBJ2-7 | NA | TRBV7-2 | NA
TGCAGTGGTAGACAGGGGGCGGAAGAGACCCAGTACTTC | CSGRQGAEETQYF | TRBJ2-5 | TRBD1 | TRBV29-1 | few
TGTGCCAGCAGTTACTCATACAGGGTCGGGGAGCTGTTTTTT | CASSYSYRVGELFF | TRBJ2-2 | NA | TRBV6-2/TRBV6-3 | NA
TGTGCCAGCAGCTTCGTTGCGGGAGCAGATACGCAGTATTTT | CASSFVAGADTQYF | TRBJ2-3 | TRBD2 | TRBV11-2 | NA
TGTGCCATCAGTGCGGTAGCGGACCGATTGAACACTGAAGCTTTCTTT | CAISAVADRLNTEAFF | TRBJ1-1 | NA | TRBV10-3 | few
TGTGCCAGCATGAGGGAGCGCTCTTTCACAGATACGCAGTATTTT | CASMRERSFTDTQYF | TRBJ2-3 | NA | TRBV2 | NA
TGTGCCAGCAGTGACTGGGGTGACAACACTGAAGCTTTCTTT | CASSDWGDNTEAFF | TRBJ1-1 | NA | TRBV3-1 | few
TGTGCCAGCCTAGCGGGGGGTAACACCGGGGAGCTGTTTTTT | CASLAGGNTGELFF | TRBJ2-2 | TRBD2 | TRBV28 | NA
TGCAGTGCTAGAGGTCTGCCGGGACTACACGAAGAGACCCAGTACTTC | CSARGLPGLHEETQYF | TRBJ2-5 | TRBD2 | TRBV20-1 | NA
TGTGCCAGCAGTTTTATAGCGGGGGGTGGCAATGAGCAGTTCTTC | CASSFIAGGGNEQFF | TRBJ2-1 | TRBD2 | TRBV28 | few
TGCAGTGCTAGTGGCGGGGGGGCCCCCTACTACAATGAGCAGTTCTTC | CSASGGGAPYYNEQFF | TRBJ2-1 | TRBD2 | TRBV20-1 | NA
TGTGCCTCCGACAGGGAGACTTCACCCCTCCACTTT | CASDRETSPLHF | TRBJ1-6 | TRBD1 | TRBV30 | NA
TGTGCCAGCAGTCGGACTAGCGGGAGATACGAGCAGTACTTC | CASSRTSGRYEQYF | TRBJ2-7 | TRBD2 | TRBV12-3/TRBV12-4 | few
TGTGCCAGCAGCCAAGGGACCTGGAATCAGCCCCAGCATTTT | CASSQGTWNQPQHF | TRBJ1-5 | NA | TRBV3-1 | NA
TGTGCCAGCAGAGAGGGACAGGGAGCCTACAATGAGCAGTTCTTC | CASREGQGAYNEQFF | TRBJ2-1 | TRBD1 | TRBV12-3/TRBV12-4 | few
TGTGCCAGCAGTCCGGGGGGAGGTACTAATGAAAAACTGTTTTTT | CASSPGGGTNEKLFF | TRBJ1-4 | NA | TRBV12-3/TRBV12-4 | few
TGTGCCAGCAGCGCCGGGACAGGAGGTGCGATTAACAATGAGCAGTTCTTC | CASSAGTGGAINNEQFF | TRBJ2-1 | TRBD1 | TRBV9 | NA
TGTGCCAGCAGTTACCCCGGGGTGAAAGGACACGAGCAGTACTTC | CASSYPGVKGHEQYF | TRBJ2-7 | NA | TRBV6-5 | NA
TGCAGCGTGTACGCGGGAGGGCCAGGGACGCAGTATTTT | CSVYAGGPGTQYF | TRBJ2-3 | TRBD2 | TRBV29-1 | many
TGTGCCACCAGTGATAATAGCGGGAGGGCTTCCTACAATGAGCAGTTCTTC | CATSDNSGRASYNEQFF | TRBJ2-1 | TRBD2 | TRBV24-1 | NA
TGTGCCAGCAGCTTAGGCGACAGGGGCCTTAACTATGGCTACACCTTC | CASSLGDRGLNYGYTF | TRBJ1-2 | TRBD1 | TRBV7-6 | few
TGTGCCAGCAGGCCGGGACTAGCACGAAATGAGCAGTTCTTC | CASRPGLARNEQFF | TRBJ2-1 | TRBD2 | TRBV28 | NA
TGCGCCAGCAGCTTATCCAGCGGGAGAGAGTGGGAAGAGACCCAGTACTTC | CASSLSSGREWEETQYF | TRBJ2-5 | TRBD2 | TRBV5-1 | NA
TGTGCCAGCAGCTCTAAGTTGGCGGGGGCATCGGGGGCCAACGTCCTGACTTTC | CASSSKLAGASGANVLTF | TRBJ2-6 | NA | TRBV11-2 | few
TGTGCCATCAGTGAGTCCGGGACGGGGGACTATGGCTACACCTTC | CAISESGTGDYGYTF | TRBJ1-2 | NA | TRBV10-3 | many
TGTGCCAGCAGCGTAGGGGGACTAGCGGGAGTCGGTGAGCAGTTCTTC | CASSVGGLAGVGEQFF | TRBJ2-1 | TRBD2 | TRBV9 | few
TGTGCCAGCAGCGGAACATCAGGCCTCCTTAACTATGGCTACACCTTC | CASSGTSGLLNYGYTF | TRBJ1-2 | NA | TRBV12-3/TRBV12-4 | few
TGTGCCAGCAGCCGTGATGGGTGGGCCGGACCCTACGAGCAGTACTTC | CASSRDGWAGPYEQYF | TRBJ2-7 | NA | TRBV7-2 | NA
TGTGCCAGCAGCGTAGATTTAGGCGGGCTCCCCTACGAGCAGTACTTC | CASSVDLGGLPYEQYF | TRBJ2-7 | NA | TRBV9 | many
TGTGCCACCAGCAAAGGGGGGGGTAGCTACGAGCAGTACTTC | CATSKGGGSYEQYF | TRBJ2-7 | NA | TRBV15 | NA